The T cell receptor beta chain under discussion was sequenced for a study of shared clonotypes between healthy human individuals. Naive CD8 populations comprised CD45RO-negative cells positively selected for CCR7, excluding terminally differentiated effector memory CD45RA+ cells. V was clipped by 5 bases and J by 5 bases; unmatched bases: 4. Germline V gene lookup returns CDR1 MGHRA and CDR2 YSYEKL. The CDR3 contains 14 residues. Data came from immunoSEQ multiplex PCR; TCRdb stores just in-frame clones and leaves some out. The sample has approximately 740,000 clones; more than 85% are singletons. The source material was naive CD8+ T cells sorted from blood. J is TRBJ2-5 and V is TRBV4-1; 11 bases match TRBD2. This receptor was taken from a man younger than 40 in good health. This CDR3 is CASSTLAGVETQYF. CDR3 nucleotide sequence: TGCGCCAGCAGCACACTAGCGGGAGTGGAGACCCAGTACTTC.